The rows below give T cell receptor beta chains drawn from one sample of a study of response to subunit inactivated influenza vaccine. MiXCR was run by TCRdb on the RT-PCR reads, yielding one entry per CDR3 protein. The sample consists of around 710,000 distinct CDR3 sequences, approximately 15% of them appearing once. This material consisted of PBMCs from blood, taken about 14 days before vaccination. These receptors originate from a man over 45 who received an inactivated influenza vaccine. The CDR3 runs from the conserved cysteine through the conserved F or W. A D gene is named only where the DNA matches it firmly. For some rows the clone size is stated as once, few or many, or as a class when expanded; others skip it.

V gene	J gene	D gene	clone size	CDR3 length	CDR3 DNA	CDR3 protein
TRBV6-1	TRBJ2-1	NA	NA	13	TGTGCCAGCAGGAGAGAGGGGCTGGATGAGCAGTTCTTC	CASRREGLDEQFF
TRBV20-1	TRBJ2-5	TRBD1	NA	14	TGCAGTGCTCGCCCATTTACAGGGGGAGAGACCCAGTACTTC	CSARPFTGGETQYF
TRBV5-1	TRBJ2-7	NA	NA	13	TGCGCCAGCAGGGCCGAGTTGGATTACGAGCAGTACTTC	CASRAELDYEQYF
TRBV5-1	TRBJ1-6	NA	few	15	TGCGCCAGCACCAAGGACAGCGGCTATAATTCACCCCTCCACTTT	CASTKDSGYNSPLHF
TRBV28	TRBJ1-6	TRBD1	few	13	TGTGCCAGCCGGGGGACAGGGGGTTCACCCCTCCACTTT	CASRGTGGSPLHF
TRBV5-1	TRBJ2-3	NA	few	15	TGCGCCAGCAGCTTGTGGGGCCGGAGCACAGATACGCAGTATTTT	CASSLWGRSTDTQYF
TRBV6-1	TRBJ2-3	NA	many	14	TGTGCCAGCAGCTTGGGATTTGCCACAGATACGCAGTATTTT	CASSLGFATDTQYF
TRBV7-9	TRBJ2-7	TRBD1	NA	14	TGTGCCAGCAGCCTGGACAGGGCGTCCAACGAGCAGTACTTC	CASSLDRASNEQYF
TRBV20-1	TRBJ1-2	NA	NA	10	TGCAGTGCTGCCGCTGCGGGCTACACCTTC	CSAAAAGYTF
TRBV18	TRBJ2-7	NA	NA	15	TGTGCCAGCTCACCGTCGACTAGGGCCGACTACGAGCAGTACTTC	CASSPSTRADYEQYF
TRBV7-9	TRBJ1-2	TRBD1	NA	14	TGTGCCAGCAGCTTGACAGGGGAGCACTATGGCTACACCTTC	CASSLTGEHYGYTF
TRBV7-2	TRBJ2-5	TRBD2	NA	16	TGTGCCAGCAGCAAATTTCTAGCGGAACCCCAAGAGACCCAGTACTTC	CASSKFLAEPQETQYF